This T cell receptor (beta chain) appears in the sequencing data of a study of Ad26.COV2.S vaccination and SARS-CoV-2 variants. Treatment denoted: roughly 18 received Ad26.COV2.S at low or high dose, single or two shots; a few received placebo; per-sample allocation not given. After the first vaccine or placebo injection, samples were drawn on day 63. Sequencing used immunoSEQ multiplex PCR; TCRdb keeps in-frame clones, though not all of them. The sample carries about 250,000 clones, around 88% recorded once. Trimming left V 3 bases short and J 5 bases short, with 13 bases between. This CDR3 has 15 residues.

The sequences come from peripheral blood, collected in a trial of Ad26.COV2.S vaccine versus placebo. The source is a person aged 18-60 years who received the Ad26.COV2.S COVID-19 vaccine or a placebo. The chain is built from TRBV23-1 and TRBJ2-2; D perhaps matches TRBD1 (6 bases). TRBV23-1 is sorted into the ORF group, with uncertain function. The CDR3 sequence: CASSQDPGTTGELFF. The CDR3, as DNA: TGCGCCAGCAGTCAGGATCCAGGGACAACCGGGGAGCTGTTTTTT.